This T cell receptor beta chain was captured in a study of shared clonotypes between healthy human individuals. Study-wide findings and caveats: The sole specimen, blood, was sampled, and tissue repertoires likely differ. The study's rarefaction showed incomplete sorted-subset sequencing despite large depth.

The CDR3 sequence is 15 residues long. Germline loops: CDR1 WNHNN, CDR2 SYGVQD (reference sequence). The V gene end was trimmed by 3 bases and the J gene end by 4 bases; junction bases not matched to a gene: 4. About this clone itself: The target antigen is unknown.

Only in-frame clones appear in the TCRdb table, and some are missing; sequencing was by immunoSEQ multiplex PCR. This sample has roughly 86,000 clones, with about 70% found just once. The sequence derives from a man in his thirties or forties in good health. The chain carries TRBV10-1 and TRBJ2-2; 8 bases match TRBD1. What was sequenced was memory CD8+ T cells sorted from blood. The subset here: CD45RO+ cells pooled with CCR7-negative TemRA cells. The CDR3 protein is CASSDWGTGTGELFF. DNA of the CDR3: TGCGCCAGCAGTGATTGGGGGACAGGCACCGGGGAGCTGTTTTTT.